This T cell receptor beta chain originates from a study of T-cell reconstitution after alpha-beta-depleted transplantation in children (dated by TCRdb to the mid-2010s). For the study in its entirety: Using TCR repertoire profiling, the study quantitatively followed how T-cell immune reconstitution unfolded in children after TCRalphabeta/CD19-depleted allogeneic hematopoietic cell transplantation. Results the study describes overall, beyond this receptor: Over the following months the frequencies of hyperexpanded clones went down, and after one year T-cell counts and TCRbeta diversity were mostly credited to newly produced T cells. About two months after transplant, the apparently early recovery of alphabetaT-cell counts reportedly depended on just several hundred clones that had expanded rapidly and came from non-depleted graft cells. In some patients, high TCRbeta diversity at day 60 was attributed to recipient T cells and intrathymic progenitors that had survived conditioning.

This clonotype was recorded at least ten times. Its recognized antigen is unknown. The input lacks base qualities; no much larger clone sits a single base away. The library was generated by PCR. The instrument was an Illumina HiSeq 2500. Molecular barcoding was employed in the preparation of TCR libraries, with unique molecular identifiers being used to normalize TCRbeta repertoire quantification. Clones were called with MiXCR by TCRdb after fastp trimmed the public reads at Q25, and only in-frame beta chains were retained. Rows are unified per CDR3 protein, each entry keeping the most common DNA and genes. Counted in this sample were 350,000 to 500,000 distinct CDR3 sequences; roughly two fifths of them appeared once. Jointly, the top ten make up under 35% of the sample. The germline V gene sets CDR1 to SGHVS and CDR2 to FQNEAQ. The CDR3, from cysteine to phenylalanine, totals 14 residues. CDR3 DNA is the only sequence kept; it has 42 bases, read in frame from the first base. V is cut back by 5 bases and J by 2 bases, with 6 bases in the junction unmatched.

This specimen's treatment or condition label, per the study, means: allogeneic hematopoietic cell transplantation with graft depleted of TCRalphabeta T cells and CD19 B cells. TCRalphabeta/CD19-depleted allogeneic hematopoietic cell grafts were given to the transplant recipients, all of whom were children. Sample: PBMCs, taken before TCRalphabeta/CD19-depleted stem cell transplant. The clonotype comes from a girl aged 2 to 10 with aplastic anemia, due to receive a stem cell transplant. This sequence uses TRBV7-8 and TRBJ2-7, and TRBD2 matches 7 of the central bases. The CDR3 reads CASSPLRGAYEQYF. The nucleotide sequence is given as TGTGCCAGCAGCCCCCTCCGGGGGGCCTACGAGCAGTACTTC.